The 9 T cell receptor beta chains listed next were all sequenced from one sample in a study of molecular identifiers for immune sequencing clone quantification (dated by TCRdb to the late 2010s). Receptors were amplified or captured by PCR. Data came from an Illumina HiSeq 4000. TCRdb applied fastp at Q25 and MiXCR to the public reads, then kept only in-frame beta chains. When rows share a CDR3 protein, they turn into one entry using the most common DNA and genes. This sample is represented by about 510,000 distinct CDR3 sequences; 20% to 25% of them were singletons. Around 0.84% of the sample belongs to the ten largest clones. Sequencing used naive CD8+ T cells from blood, with Jurkat cell RNA spiked in. The cell subset or site label, as the study defines it: FACS-sorted CD8+CD4-CCR7+CD45RA+ naive T cells. These receptors were taken from a human donor in good health. Some libraries in this study had Jurkat cell RNA spiked in.

This clonotype has ten or more counts. V is TRBV6-5 and J is TRBJ1-4, with 7 bases matching TRBD1. The germline V gene encodes CDR1 MNHEY and CDR2 SVGAGI. This CDR3 has 13 amino acids. Trimming cost V 4 bases and J 7 bases; bases outside gene matches: 3. CDR3 loop: CASSSRGPEKLFF. The DNA of the CDR3 is TGTGCCAGCAGTTCAAGGGGGCCTGAAAAACTGTTTTTT.

The genes are TRBV4-1 and TRBJ1-3; a possible D gene is TRBD1 (6 bases). The V gene lost 2 bases and the J gene lost 0 bases, with 8 bases spanning the gap. Germline CDR1 reads MGHRA; CDR2 reads YSYEKL. The CDR3 is 15 residues long. The CDR3, as DNA: TGCGCCAGCAGCCAAATAGGGGGCTCTGGAAACACCATATATTTT. Translated, it gives CASSQIGGSGNTIYF.

This clonotype occurred many times. V and J are TRBV14 and TRBJ1-1; D ambiguous. Trimming removed 4 bases from V and 5 bases from J, with 17 bases in between. Germline CDR1 is SGHDN and CDR2 is FVKESK. The CDR3 covers 15 residues. This CDR3 reads CASSLGEVGWTEAFF. In nucleotides, the CDR3 is TGTGCCAGCAGCCTGGGAGAGGTGGGCTGGACTGAAGCTTTCTTT.

In this sample, this clonotype turned up many times. One end of the junction does not line up with germline, which may come from a read error. V usage is TRBV30 and J usage is TRBJ2-7; D tentatively reads TRBD1 or TRBD2 (5 bases each). Germline V lookup: CDR1 GTSNPN, CDR2 SVGIG (reference sequence). The CDR3 consists of 12 residues. As DNA, the CDR3 is TGCTCCTACCGGGACGGGTCCTACGAGCAGTACTTC. This codes for CSYRDGSYEQYF.

This clonotype was detected many times. V is TRBV12-3 or TRBV12-4 and J is TRBJ2-1; 9 bases are a match to TRBD2. V shed 5 bases and J 10 bases; nucleotides not matched to a gene: 12. This CDR3 has 15 amino acids. CDR3 amino acids: CASSTLAGGPGEQFF. The CDR3, as DNA: TGTGCCAGCAGTACCCTGGCGGGGGGGCCAGGGGAGCAGTTCTTC.

This clonotype was seen at least ten times. This sequence joins TRBV9 and TRBJ2-4, with D maybe TRBD1 (7 bases). The CDR3 runs to 14 residues. Germline values: CDR1 SGDLS, CDR2 YYNGEE. The V end was cut by 4 bases, the J end by 4 bases, with 12 bases between. CDR3 amino acids: CASSPGDSKNIQYF. CDR3 sequence (DNA): TGTGCCAGCAGCCCGGGGGACAGTAAAAACATTCAGTACTTC.

This clonotype occurred many times. The chain carries TRBV28 and TRBJ2-3, with 7 bases that match TRBD1. Unmatched junction bases numbered 10, after V lost 3 bases and J lost 10 bases. CDR1 is MDHEN and CDR2 is SYDVKM in the germline V gene. The CDR3 contains 14 residues. As DNA, the CDR3 is TGTGCCAGCAGTTTCGGGGTATCTGGGACAGCGCAGTATTTT. Its protein product is CASSFGVSGTAQYF.

This clonotype occurred many times. The rearrangement uses TRBV5-1 and TRBJ1-1, with 8 nucleotides matching TRBD1. The CDR3 covers 13 residues. J lost 8 bases, V lost 2 bases, and 5 bases had no gene match. Germline loops: CDR1 SGHRS, CDR2 YFSETQ. The CDR3 here is CASSLQGGKEAFF. The CDR3 coding sequence is TGCGCCAGCAGCTTACAGGGGGGAAAAGAAGCTTTCTTT.

The table lists this clonotype with a few counts. The CDR3 reads CASSHRQGFQETQYF. The CDR3, as DNA: TGTGCCAGCAGCCATAGACAGGGTTTCCAAGAGACCCAGTACTTC. The chain links TRBV14 to TRBJ2-5, with TRBD1 matching over 7 bases. Trimming took 3 bases from V and 1 from J; bases not matched to a gene: 5. The V gene's germline CDR1 is SGHDN and CDR2 FVKESK. This CDR3 is built from 15 residues. The whole variable domain, filled in from reference TRBV14 and TRBJ2-5, reads EAGVTQFPSHSVIEKGQTVTLRCDPISGHDNLYWYRRVMGKEIKFLLHFVKESKQDESGMPNNRFLAERTGGTYSTLKVQPAELEDSGVYFCASSHRQGFQETQYFGPGTRLLVL.